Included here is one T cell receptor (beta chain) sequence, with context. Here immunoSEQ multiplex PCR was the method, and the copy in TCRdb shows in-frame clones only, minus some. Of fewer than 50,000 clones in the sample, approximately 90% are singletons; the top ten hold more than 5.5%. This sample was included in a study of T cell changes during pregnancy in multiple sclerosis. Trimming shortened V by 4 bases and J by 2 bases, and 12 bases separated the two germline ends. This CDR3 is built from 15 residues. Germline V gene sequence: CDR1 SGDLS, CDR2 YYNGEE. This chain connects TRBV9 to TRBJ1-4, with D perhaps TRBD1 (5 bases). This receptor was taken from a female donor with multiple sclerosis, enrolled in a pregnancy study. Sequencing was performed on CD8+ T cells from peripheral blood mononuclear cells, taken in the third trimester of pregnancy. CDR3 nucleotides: TGTGCCAGCAGCCCCCGGGGGGTGACTAATGAAAAACTGTTTTTT. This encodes CASSPRGVTNEKLFF.